These 21 T cell receptor beta chains came from one sample sequenced in a study of T-cell reconstitution after alpha-beta-depleted transplantation in children. Unique molecular identifiers featured in how the TCRbeta library was prepared. MiXCR, applied by TCRdb to the PCR reads, yields one record per CDR3 protein. The profile shows approximately 390,000 distinct CDR3 sequences, about a tenth of them singletons. Material: PBMCs from the stem cell graft donor, obtained from the stem cell graft. The receptors shown here come from a human donor who donated a stem cell graft to a child with acute myeloid leukemia.

The V call is TRBV7-2, the J call TRBJ1-4; TRBD1 agrees at 7 bases. Trimming took 5 bases from V and 4 from J; bases not matched to a gene: 10. This CDR3 is built from 16 residues. In germline, CDR1 is SGHTA, CDR2 FQGNSA. The CDR3: CASSLRPGGVNEKLFF. The DNA of the CDR3 is TGTGCCAGCAGCCTGCGCCCAGGGGGGGTTAATGAAAAACTGTTTTTT. The whole variable domain, filled in from reference TRBV7-2 and TRBJ1-4, reads GAGVSQSPSNKVTEKGKDVELRCDPISGHTALYWYRQSLGQGLEFLIYFQGNSAPDKSGLPSDRFSAERTGGSVSTLTIQRTQQEDSAVYLCASSLRPGGVNEKLFFGSGTQLSVL.

This clonotype was counted between two and nine times. This chain links TRBV28 with TRBJ1-2, with D unresolved. The CDR3 contains 12 residues. Germline CDR1 is MDHEN and CDR2 is SYDVKM. V was clipped by 6 bases and J by 7 bases, with 12 bases between them. Here the CDR3 reads CASRPSFSGYTF. In DNA form, the CDR3 reads TGTGCCAGCAGGCCGTCCTTCTCTGGCTACACCTTC.

This chain uses TRBV4-2 with TRBJ2-1, with 12 bases aligning to TRBD2. The trim removed 4 bases at V and 5 bases at J, leaving 9 bases unmatched. Germline CDR1 reads LGHNA; CDR2 reads YNFKEQ. This CDR3 has 17 amino acids. The CDR3 is CASSRGLAGSRDNEQFF. The CDR3 coding sequence is TGTGCCAGCAGCCGCGGACTAGCGGGATCCCGAGACAATGAGCAGTTCTTC.

This clonotype has a handful of counts. V and J are TRBV12-3 or TRBV12-4 and TRBJ1-6; TRBD1 agrees at 7 bases. V lost 3 bases and J lost 15; bases outside the gene matches: 2. This CDR3 region has 11 residues. The CDR3 loop reads CASSLGDSLHF. As DNA, the CDR3 is TGTGCCAGCAGTTTGGGGGACAGCCTCCACTTT.

This clonotype was detected ten times or more. The CDR3 DNA sequence: TGCGCCAGCAGTCAGGGGACAACCGGGGAGACCCAGTACTTC. Its translation is CASSQGTTGETQYF. V and J are TRBV5-1 and TRBJ2-5; D might be TRBD1 (6 bases). Deletions cut 5 bases from V and 5 bases from J, with 16 bases between. CDR1 SGHRS and CDR2 YFSETQ come from the germline V gene. The length of the CDR3 is 14 residues.

V and J are TRBV21-1 and TRBJ2-1; TRBD1, as called in the table, went unchecked against the DNA. TRBV21-1 is a recognized pseudogene. The CDR3 has 17 amino acids. The CDR3 sequence: CASSKDLYRVTYNEQFF. The CDR3 region has the DNA TGTGCCAGCAGCAAAGATCTGTACAGGGTTACCTACAATGAGCAGTTCTTC.

This clonotype has ten or more counts. The chain combines TRBV12-3 or TRBV12-4 with TRBJ2-3; D might be TRBD2 (6 bases). This CDR3 spans 14 amino acids. Trimming left V 4 bases short and J 3 bases short, with 11 bases between. The CDR3: CASSYGSSTDTQYF. The CDR3 DNA sequence: TGTGCCAGCAGTTACGGGAGTAGTACAGATACGCAGTATTTT.

This clonotype has just a few counts. J is TRBJ2-2 and V is TRBV28; 8 bases agree with TRBD2. With V trimmed by 0 bases and J by 2 bases, 2 bases remained unmatched. CDR3 size: 16 residues. Germline V gives CDR1 MDHEN, CDR2 SYDVKM. The CDR3 is CASSLWAGGNTGELFF. The CDR3 DNA is TGTGCCAGCAGTTTATGGGCGGGGGGTAACACCGGGGAGCTGTTTTTT.

This clonotype was counted a few times. V usage is TRBV7-2 and J usage is TRBJ2-5, with TRBD2 identical over 8 bases. Losses at the gene ends were 2 bases for V and 2 bases for J; bases not matched to a gene: 10. The CDR3 loop spans 17 amino acids. Germline V gene lookup returns CDR1 SGHTA and CDR2 FQGNSA. CDR3 region: CASSLKGGSGGQETQYF. DNA of the CDR3: TGTGCCAGCAGCTTAAAGGGGGGTTCGGGGGGGCAAGAGACCCAGTACTTC.

At least ten counts were recorded for this clonotype. This rearrangement joins TRBV20-1 to TRBJ2-3; TRBD2 aligns across 12 bases. With 3 bases clipped from V and 2 bases from J, the junction kept 3 bases outside the gene matches. The CDR3 length is 15 residues. CDR1 and CDR2 (germline): DFQATT, SNEGSKA (reference sequence). The CDR3 nucleotides are TGCAGTGCTAGCGGACTAGCGGGACCCACAGATACGCAGTATTTT. Translation: CSASGLAGPTDTQYF.

In its sample, this clonotype was seen a few times. This CDR3 reads CASSSLGGMTYGYTF. The CDR3 bases are TGTGCCAGCAGCTCTCTCGGGGGCATGACCTATGGCTACACCTTC. The gene calls are TRBV7-2 and TRBJ1-2; perhaps TRBD1 as D (6 bases). The CDR3 sequence is 15 residues long. Trimming removed 4 bases at V and 4 bases at J, with 16 bases between. In germline, CDR1 is SGHTA, CDR2 FQGNSA. The entire variable domain, with the rest obtained from reference TRBV7-2 and TRBJ1-2, is as follows: GAGVSQSPSNKVTEKGKDVELRCDPISGHTALYWYRQSLGQGLEFLIYFQGNSAPDKSGLPSDRFSAERTGGSVSTLTIQRTQQEDSAVYLCASSSLGGMTYGYTFGSGTRLTVV.

This clonotype was found a few times. The chain links TRBV27 to TRBJ1-6, with D possibly TRBD1 on 5 matching bases. The CDR3 has 14 residues. V shed 6 bases and J shed 8 bases, with 14 bases lying between them. From germline, CDR1 is MNHEY and CDR2 SMNVEV (reference sequence). This chain's CDR3 is CASRPPGSYSPLHF. In DNA form, the CDR3 reads TGTGCCAGCAGGCCCCCAGGGAGTTATTCACCCCTCCACTTT.

This clonotype was counted at least ten times. V and J are TRBV9 and TRBJ2-3; no firm D call. The length of the CDR3 is 13 residues. The germline V and J ends were trimmed by 0 bases and 2 bases, with 4 bases remaining between them. Per germline, CDR1 SGDLS and CDR2 YYNGEE. The CDR3 loop is CASSVDYTDTQYF. CDR3 nucleotide sequence: TGTGCCAGCAGCGTAGACTACACAGATACGCAGTATTTT.

This chain connects TRBV5-5 to TRBJ2-1, with TRBD2 identical over 9 bases. Trimming at V came to 2 bases and at J to 0 bases, leaving 9 bases not matched to a gene. Per germline, CDR1 SGHKS and CDR2 YYEKEE (reference sequence). The CDR3 contains 18 residues. CDR3 bases: TGTGCCAGCAGCTTCGCCCGGACTAGCGAGACCTCCTACAATGAGCAGTTCTTC. It translates to CASSFARTSETSYNEQFF.

The table lists this clonotype with a few counts. The chain couples TRBV12-3 or TRBV12-4 to TRBJ1-2; D is undetermined. Trimming shortened V by 7 bases and J by 4 bases, and 10 bases separated the two germline ends. The CDR3 sequence is 12 residues long. This CDR3 reads CASTSGSYGYTF. Here the CDR3 DNA reads TGTGCCAGCACCTCGGGCAGCTATGGCTACACCTTC.

This clonotype was counted many times. The chain couples TRBV12-5 to TRBJ2-1; no reliable D call. Germline V lookup: CDR1 LGHNT, CDR2 FRNRAP. The CDR3 length is 12 residues. Deletions cut 2 bases from V and 8 bases from J, with 7 bases between. In DNA form, the CDR3 reads TGTGCTAGTGGTTTGAAGTACTATGAGCAGTTCTTC. Amino acid sequence: CASGLKYYEQFF.

V usage is TRBV4-1 and J usage is TRBJ2-7; D is perhaps TRBD1 (5 bases). Germline V gene data show CDR1 as MGHRA and CDR2 as YSYEKL. V was cut by 1 base and J by 3 bases, with 13 bases left in between. This CDR3 has 15 amino acids. As DNA, the CDR3 is TGCGCCAGCAGCCAAGTAGTCGCAGGGAACTACGAGCAGTACGTC. This translates into CASSQVVAGNYEQYV.

This clonotype was picked up many times. J is TRBJ2-5 and V is TRBV13, with a possible D match to TRBD2 (5 bases). Germline CDR1 PRHDT, CDR2 FYEKMQ (reference sequence). The CDR3 is 13 residues long. Trimming shortened V by 2 bases and J by 4 bases, and 8 bases separated the two germline ends. In nucleotides, the CDR3 is TGTGCCAGCAGCTTAAGCCTAGCAGAGACCCAGTACTTC. It is translated as CASSLSLAETQYF. Full variable domain (outside the CDR3, taken from reference TRBV13 and TRBJ2-5): AAGVIQSPRHLIKEKRETATLKCYPIPRHDTVYWYQQGPGQDPQFLISFYEKMQSDKGSIPDRFSAQQFSDYHSELNMSSLELGDSALYFCASSLSLAETQYFGPGTRLLVL.

This chain links TRBV20-1 with TRBJ1-2, with D maybe TRBD1 (5 bases). CDR1 is DFQATT and CDR2 is SNEGSKA in the germline V gene (reference sequence). This CDR3 spans 17 amino acids. Trimming pared 7 bases from V and 0 bases from J, leaving 24 bases between. The CDR3 DNA follows: TGCAGTGTTCAGACGGAGGGACCGGTTATTCCTAACTATGGCTACACCTTC. It translates to CSVQTEGPVIPNYGYTF.

The rearrangement joins TRBV7-3 to TRBJ2-5; no reliable D call. Trimming removed 2 bases from V and 2 bases from J, with 6 bases in between. Germline V gene sequence: CDR1 SGHTA, CDR2 FQGTGA. This CDR3 comprises 13 residues. The CDR3 here is CASSLHQQETQYF. CDR3 sequence (DNA): TGTGCCAGCAGCTTACATCAACAAGAGACCCAGTACTTC.

This clonotype was counted a few times. The J gene is TRBJ2-7, the V gene TRBV20-1; D is unresolved. CDR1 is DFQATT and CDR2 is SNEGSKA in the germline V gene (reference sequence). The CDR3 runs 14 residues. V lost 3 bases, J lost 9 bases, and 21 bases lay in between. The CDR3 nucleotides are TGCAGTGCTAGGGCGTCAGATACCCTACTTGTGCAGTACTTC. The encoded protein is CSARASDTLLVQYF.